This T cell receptor beta chain is from a study of blood T cell repertoires in COVID-19. While infection was still active, Seattle patients were enrolled and then followed longitudinally. After removal of 6 bases from V and 4 bases from J, the junction contained 11 bases not matched to a gene. Germline loops: CDR1 SNHLY, CDR2 FYNNEI. The CDR3 sequence is 15 residues long. Method: immunoSEQ multiplex PCR; TCRdb's copy keeps in-frame clones and lacks some. The top ten clones hold 20% to 25% of a sample with approximately 53,000 clones, around 86% of them seen once. The sample was peripheral blood. The sequence was collected from a woman older than 75 with COVID-19, enrolled during active disease. V and J are TRBV2 and TRBJ2-7, with TRBD1 identical over 8 bases. The CDR3 sequence is CASRDPGQAVYEQYF. The CDR3 DNA is TGTGCCAGCAGGGATCCGGGACAGGCAGTATACGAGCAGTACTTC.